This is a list of T cell receptor beta chains from one sample in a study of metastatic and nonmetastatic thyroid tumors. TCRdb called clones again from the PCR reads with MiXCR. The table shows around 19,000 clones, with approximately 34% occurring only once. The specimen was tumor tissue. The receptors derive from a female donor with papillary thyroid cancer or a benign thyroid nodule (not recorded which). Some clones in this sample may be carry-over from other donors' samples. The CDR3 runs from the conserved cysteine through the conserved F or W. D genes are given only for firm matches. Size tells how often a clone was seen (once, few, many) or the class of an expanded clone, and some rows leave it out.

J	D	V	size	CDR3	DNA
TRBJ2-5	NA	TRBV5-8	NA	CASLTGLETQYF	TGTGCCAGCCTGACAGGACTTGAGACCCAGTACTTC
TRBJ1-2	NA	TRBV6-1	few	CASTRGDYGYTF	TGTGCCAGCACCAGGGGAGACTATGGCTACACCTTC
TRBJ2-2	TRBD2	TRBV24-1	NA	CATSDLAGGDTGELFF	TGTGCCACCAGTGACCTAGCGGGAGGTGACACCGGGGAGCTGTTTTTT
TRBJ1-4	TRBD1	TRBV5-1	medium-sized	CATRMGQPGEKLFF	TGCGCCACCCGTATGGGACAGCCGGGGGAAAAACTGTTTTTT
TRBJ2-3	NA	TRBV9	NA	CASSYSRSGDTQYF	TGTGCCAGCAGCTACTCCAGGTCAGGGGATACGCAGTATTTT
TRBJ1-6	NA	TRBV6-5	few	CASSFLYNSPLHF	TGTGCCAGCAGTTTCCTTTATAATTCACCCCTCCACTTT
TRBJ1-2	NA	TRBV18	NA	CASSTDTGNYGYTF	TGTGCCAGCTCAACCGACACGGGCAACTATGGCTACACCTTC
TRBJ1-1	NA	TRBV5-1	NA	CASRIFGGASNTEAFF	TGCGCCAGCAGAATTTTTGGGGGCGCGTCCAACACTGAAGCTTTCTTT
TRBJ2-2	TRBD2	TRBV6-1	NA	CASRPTSRNTGELFF	TGTGCCAGCAGGCCGACTAGCAGGAACACCGGGGAGCTGTTTTTT
TRBJ1-5	NA	TRBV5-1	NA	CASSLSWGDSNQPQHF	TGCGCCAGCAGCTTGTCGTGGGGAGACAGCAATCAGCCCCAGCATTTT
TRBJ2-2	TRBD2	TRBV4-1	NA	CASSRVPGLAGGTGELFF	TGCGCCAGCAGCCGGGTTCCGGGACTAGCGGGAGGGACCGGGGAGCTGTTTTTT
TRBJ2-1	TRBD2	TRBV5-1	NA	CASSWTSGVGEQFF	TGCGCCAGCAGCTGGACTAGCGGGGTTGGGGAGCAGTTCTTC
TRBJ2-2	NA	TRBV30	NA	CAWRGKGTGGELFF	TGTGCCTGGAGAGGAAAAGGGACCGGCGGGGAGCTGTTTTTT
TRBJ1-1	TRBD1	TRBV20-1	NA	CSAPSWQGGTEAFF	TGCAGTGCCCCAAGTTGGCAGGGGGGTACTGAAGCTTTCTTT
TRBJ2-7	TRBD1	TRBV7-9	once	CASSQQGFGEQYF	TGTGCCAGCAGCCAACAGGGGTTTGGGGAGCAGTACTTC
TRBJ2-7	NA	TRBV4-1	NA	CASSRGTSDYEQYF	TGCGCCAGCAGCCGGGGCACTAGTGATTACGAGCAGTACTTC
TRBJ2-1	TRBD2	TRBV11-1	NA	CASSGTSGNPSYNEQFF	TGTGCCAGCAGCGGGACTAGCGGAAACCCCTCCTACAATGAGCAGTTCTTC
TRBJ2-7	NA	TRBV7-8	NA	CASSPTGRLYEQYF	TGTGCCAGCAGCCCCACGGGACGGCTCTACGAGCAGTACTTC
TRBJ1-2	NA	TRBV11-2	few	CASSQPGAARGYTF	TGTGCCAGCAGCCAACCAGGGGCCGCTCGGGGCTACACCTTC
TRBJ1-6	TRBD1	TRBV28	few	CASSPGGTYNSPLHF	TGTGCCAGCAGTCCAGGGGGTACATATAATTCACCCCTCCACTTT
TRBJ2-7	TRBD1	TRBV28	few	CASRPTGGAYEQYF	TGTGCCAGCAGGCCGACAGGGGGCGCCTACGAGCAGTACTTC
TRBJ1-1	NA	TRBV29-1	NA	CSVGGTEAFF	TGCAGCGTAGGGGGAACTGAAGCTTTCTTT
TRBJ2-3	NA	TRBV30	once	CAWAQGYGTDTQYF	TGTGCCTGGGCACAGGGTTACGGCACAGATACGCAGTATTTT
TRBJ2-1	NA	TRBV5-4	once	CASSLDGVNPYNEQFF	TGTGCCAGCAGCTTGGACGGGGTTAATCCCTACAATGAGCAGTTCTTC
TRBJ2-1	TRBD2	TRBV5-1	once	CASSLGRRLAGGAYNEQFF	TGCGCCAGCAGCTTGGGACGGAGACTAGCGGGAGGGGCCTACAATGAGCAGTTCTTC
TRBJ2-3	TRBD1	TRBV24-1	NA	CATRDWGTGNGDTQYF	TGTGCCACCAGAGATTGGGGGACAGGGAACGGGGATACGCAGTATTTT